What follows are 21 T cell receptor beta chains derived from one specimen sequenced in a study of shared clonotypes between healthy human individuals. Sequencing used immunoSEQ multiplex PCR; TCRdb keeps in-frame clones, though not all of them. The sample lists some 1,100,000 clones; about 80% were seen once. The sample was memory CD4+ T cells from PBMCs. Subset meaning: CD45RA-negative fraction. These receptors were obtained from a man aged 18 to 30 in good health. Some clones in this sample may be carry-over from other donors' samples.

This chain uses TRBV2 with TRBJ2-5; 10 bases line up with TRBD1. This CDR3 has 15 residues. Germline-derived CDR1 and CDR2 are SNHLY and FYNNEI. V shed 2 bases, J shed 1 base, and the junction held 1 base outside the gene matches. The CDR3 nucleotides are TGTGCCAGCAGTGAAAGGACAGGGGGCCAAGAGACCCAGTACTTC. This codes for CASSERTGGQETQYF.

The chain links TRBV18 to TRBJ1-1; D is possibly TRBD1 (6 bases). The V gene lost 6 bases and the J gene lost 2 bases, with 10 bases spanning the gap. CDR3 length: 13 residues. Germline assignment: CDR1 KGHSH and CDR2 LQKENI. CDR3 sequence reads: CASSSGANTEAFF. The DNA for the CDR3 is TGTGCCAGCTCCTCAGGGGCCAACACTGAAGCTTTCTTT.

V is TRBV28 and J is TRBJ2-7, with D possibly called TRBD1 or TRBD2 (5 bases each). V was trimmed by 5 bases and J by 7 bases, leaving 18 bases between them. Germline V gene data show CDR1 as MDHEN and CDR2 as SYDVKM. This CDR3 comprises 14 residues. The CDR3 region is CASSAGTPLKEQYF. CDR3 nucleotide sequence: TGTGCCAGCAGTGCCGGGACCCCATTGAAGGAGCAGTACTTC.

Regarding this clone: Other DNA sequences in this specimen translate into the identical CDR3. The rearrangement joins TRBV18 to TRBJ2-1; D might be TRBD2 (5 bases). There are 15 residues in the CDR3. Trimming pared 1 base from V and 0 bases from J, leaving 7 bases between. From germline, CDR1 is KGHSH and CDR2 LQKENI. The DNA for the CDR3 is TGTGCCAGCTCACCACTGGCGGGCTCCTACAATGAGCAGTTCTTC. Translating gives CASSPLAGSYNEQFF.

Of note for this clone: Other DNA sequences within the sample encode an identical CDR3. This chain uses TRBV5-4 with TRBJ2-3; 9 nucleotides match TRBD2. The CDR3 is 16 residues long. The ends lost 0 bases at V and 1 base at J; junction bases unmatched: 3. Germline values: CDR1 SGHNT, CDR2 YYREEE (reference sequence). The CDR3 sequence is CASSLELAGGTDTQYF. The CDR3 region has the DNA TGTGCCAGCAGCTTGGAGTTAGCGGGGGGCACAGATACGCAGTATTTT.

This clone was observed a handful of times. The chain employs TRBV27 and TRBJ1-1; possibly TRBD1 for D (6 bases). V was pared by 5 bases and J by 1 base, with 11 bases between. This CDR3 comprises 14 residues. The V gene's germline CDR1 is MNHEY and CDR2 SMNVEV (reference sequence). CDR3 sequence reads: CASSIGQKNTEAFF. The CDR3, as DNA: TGTGCCAGCAGTATTGGACAGAAGAACACTGAAGCTTTCTTT.

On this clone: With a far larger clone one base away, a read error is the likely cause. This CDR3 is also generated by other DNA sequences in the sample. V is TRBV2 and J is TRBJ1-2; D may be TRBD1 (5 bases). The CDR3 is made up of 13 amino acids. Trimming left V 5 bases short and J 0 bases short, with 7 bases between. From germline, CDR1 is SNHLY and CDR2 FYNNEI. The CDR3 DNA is TGTGCCAGCAGTCGGACACCTAACTATGGCTACACCTTC. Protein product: CASSRTPNYGYTF. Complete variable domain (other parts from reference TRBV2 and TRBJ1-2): EPEVTQTPSHQVTQMGQEVILRCVPISNHLYFYWYRQILGQKVEFLVSFYNNEISEKSEIFDDQFSVERPDGSNFTLKIRSTKLEDSAMYFCASSRTPNYGYTFGSGTRLTVV.

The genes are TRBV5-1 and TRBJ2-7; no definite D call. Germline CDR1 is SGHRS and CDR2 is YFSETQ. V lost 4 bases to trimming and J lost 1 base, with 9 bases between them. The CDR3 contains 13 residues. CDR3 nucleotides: TGCGCCAGCAGCCCTCTCCGGTCCTACGAGCAGTACTTC. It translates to CASSPLRSYEQYF.

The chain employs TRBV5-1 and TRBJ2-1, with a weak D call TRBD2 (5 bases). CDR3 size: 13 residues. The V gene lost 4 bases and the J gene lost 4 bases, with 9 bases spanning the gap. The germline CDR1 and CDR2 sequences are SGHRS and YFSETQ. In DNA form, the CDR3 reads TGCGCCAGCAGCCCCCGGGAATACAATGAGCAGTTCTTC. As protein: CASSPREYNEQFF.

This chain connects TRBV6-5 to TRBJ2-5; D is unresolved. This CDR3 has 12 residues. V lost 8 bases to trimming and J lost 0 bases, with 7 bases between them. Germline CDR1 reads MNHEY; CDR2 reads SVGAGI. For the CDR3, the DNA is TGTGCCAGCGGAAACTACCAAGAGACCCAGTACTTC. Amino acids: CASGNYQETQYF.

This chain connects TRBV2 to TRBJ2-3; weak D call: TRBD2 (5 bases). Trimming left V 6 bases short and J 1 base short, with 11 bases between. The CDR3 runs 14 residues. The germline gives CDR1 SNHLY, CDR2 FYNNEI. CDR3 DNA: TGTGCCAGCAGGGACTCTTGGGGCACAGATACGCAGTATTTT. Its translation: CASRDSWGTDTQYF.

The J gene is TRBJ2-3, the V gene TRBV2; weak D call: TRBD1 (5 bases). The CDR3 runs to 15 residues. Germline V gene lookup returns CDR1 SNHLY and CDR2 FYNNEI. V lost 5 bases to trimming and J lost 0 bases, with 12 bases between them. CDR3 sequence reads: CASSPQGLSTDTQYF. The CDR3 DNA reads TGTGCCAGCAGTCCTCAGGGCCTTAGCACAGATACGCAGTATTTT. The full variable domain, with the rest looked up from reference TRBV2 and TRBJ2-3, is EPEVTQTPSHQVTQMGQEVILRCVPISNHLYFYWYRQILGQKVEFLVSFYNNEISEKSEIFDDQFSVERPDGSNFTLKIRSTKLEDSAMYFCASSPQGLSTDTQYFGPGTRLTVL.

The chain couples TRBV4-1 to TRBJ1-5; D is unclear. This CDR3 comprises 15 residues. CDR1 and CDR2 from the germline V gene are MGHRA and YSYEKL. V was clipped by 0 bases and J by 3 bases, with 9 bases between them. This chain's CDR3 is CASSQDRGPNQPQHF. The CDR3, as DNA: TGCGCCAGCAGCCAAGACCGAGGTCCCAATCAGCCCCAGCATTTT.

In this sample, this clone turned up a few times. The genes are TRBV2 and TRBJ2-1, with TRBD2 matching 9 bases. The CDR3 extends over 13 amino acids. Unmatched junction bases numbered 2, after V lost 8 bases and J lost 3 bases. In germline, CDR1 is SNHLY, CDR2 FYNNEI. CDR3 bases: TGTGCCAGCGGAGCGGGAGGCTACAATGAGCAGTTCTTC. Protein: CASGAGGYNEQFF.

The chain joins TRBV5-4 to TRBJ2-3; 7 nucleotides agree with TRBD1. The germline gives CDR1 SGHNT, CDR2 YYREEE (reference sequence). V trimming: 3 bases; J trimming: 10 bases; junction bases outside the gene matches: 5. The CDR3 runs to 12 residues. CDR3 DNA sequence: TGTGCCAGCAGCTCCGGACAGGTGGCGCAGTATTTT. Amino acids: CASSSGQVAQYF.

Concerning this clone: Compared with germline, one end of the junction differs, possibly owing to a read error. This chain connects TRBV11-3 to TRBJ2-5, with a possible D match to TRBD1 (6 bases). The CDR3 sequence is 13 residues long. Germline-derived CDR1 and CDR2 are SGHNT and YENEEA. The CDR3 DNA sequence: TGTACCAGCAGCCGAGGACAGCAAGAGACCCAGTACTTC. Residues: CTSSRGQQETQYF. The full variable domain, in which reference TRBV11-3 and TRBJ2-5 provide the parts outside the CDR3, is EAGVVQSPRYKIIEKKQPVAFWCNPISGHNTLYWYLQNLGQGPELLIRYENEEAVDDSQLPKDRFSAERLKGVDSTLKIQPAELGDSAVYLCTSSRGQQETQYFGPGTRLLVL.

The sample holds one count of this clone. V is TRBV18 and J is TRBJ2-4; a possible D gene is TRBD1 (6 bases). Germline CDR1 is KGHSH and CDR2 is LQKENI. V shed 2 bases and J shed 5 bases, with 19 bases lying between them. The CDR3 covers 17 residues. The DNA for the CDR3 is TGTGCCAGCTCACCAGGGGGCACGGAGTATCGACAAAACATTCAGTACTTC. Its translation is CASSPGGTEYRQNIQYF.

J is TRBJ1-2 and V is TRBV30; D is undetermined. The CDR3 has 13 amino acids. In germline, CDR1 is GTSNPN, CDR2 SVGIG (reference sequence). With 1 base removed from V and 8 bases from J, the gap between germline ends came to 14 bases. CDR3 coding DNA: TGTGCCTGGAGTGGGGAGCGCTGGACCGGCTACACCTTC. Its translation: CAWSGERWTGYTF.

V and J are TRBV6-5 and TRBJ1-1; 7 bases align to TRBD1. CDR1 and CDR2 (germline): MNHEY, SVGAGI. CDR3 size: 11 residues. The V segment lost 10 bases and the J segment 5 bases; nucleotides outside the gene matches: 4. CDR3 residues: CAIVQGTEAFF. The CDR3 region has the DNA TGTGCCATCGTACAGGGGACTGAAGCTTTCTTT.

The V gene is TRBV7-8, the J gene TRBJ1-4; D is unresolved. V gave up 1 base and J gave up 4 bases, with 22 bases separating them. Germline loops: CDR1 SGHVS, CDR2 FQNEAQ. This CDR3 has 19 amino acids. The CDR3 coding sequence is TGTGCCAGCAGCTTAGGAGCCAATAGTCGCGGGAGGCTTAATGAAAAACTGTTTTTT. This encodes CASSLGANSRGRLNEKLFF.

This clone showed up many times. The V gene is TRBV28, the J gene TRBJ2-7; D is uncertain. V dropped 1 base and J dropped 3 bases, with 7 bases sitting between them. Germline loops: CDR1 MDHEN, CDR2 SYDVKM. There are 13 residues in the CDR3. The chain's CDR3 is CASSLSRLYEQYF. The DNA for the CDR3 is TGTGCCAGCAGTTTATCCCGTCTCTACGAGCAGTACTTC.